Below are 18 T cell receptor beta chains sequenced from a single sample in a study of blood T cell repertoires in COVID-19. TCRdb keeps only in-frame clones here, not all; method: immunoSEQ multiplex PCR. In the table there are about 190,000 clones, 86% of which are singletons. The source material was PBMCs or T cells enriched from blood (not recorded which). These receptors were collected from a woman aged 25 to 45 who had recovered from COVID-19.

J is TRBJ2-5 and V is TRBV7-3; 13 bases are shared with TRBD2. Trimming at V came to 8 bases and at J to 5 bases, leaving 29 bases not matched to a gene. Germline V gene lookup returns CDR1 SGHTA and CDR2 FQGTGA. The CDR3 consists of 22 residues. Written as DNA, the CDR3 is TGTGCCAGCTGGTGTCTATCACCGGGACTAGCGGGAACCGGGAGAGTAAGGGAGACCCAGTACTTC. This codes for CASWCLSPGLAGTGRVRETQYF.

The rearrangement uses TRBV3-1 (or the pseudogene TRBV3-2) and TRBJ1-2, with 7 bases that match TRBD1. V trimming: 4 bases; J trimming: 6 bases; junction bases outside the gene matches: 5. There are 13 residues in the CDR3. CDR1 is LGHDT and CDR2 is YNNKEL in the germline V gene (reference sequence). CDR3 coding DNA: TGTGCCAGCAGCCCACAGGGGACGGATGGCTACACCTTC. Encoded protein: CASSPQGTDGYTF.

This clone was picked up a small number of times. V usage is TRBV14 and J usage is TRBJ2-7; 13 bases fit TRBD2. The germline V gene has CDR1 SGHDN and CDR2 FVKESK. There are 14 residues in the CDR3. The junction had 7 bases not matched to a gene; V was cut back by 5 bases and J by 9 bases. CDR3 sequence reads: CASSLGLAGVAQYF. The CDR3 bases are TGTGCCAGCAGCTTAGGACTAGCGGGAGTCGCGCAGTACTTC.

The genes are TRBV3-1 (or the pseudogene TRBV3-2) and TRBJ1-5; tentatively, D is TRBD1 (6 bases). Germline V gene lookup returns CDR1 LGHDT and CDR2 YNNKEL (reference sequence). Trimming pared 1 base from V and 4 bases from J, leaving 8 bases between. The CDR3 is 14 residues long. The CDR3 bases are TGTGCCAGCAGCCAAGTAGGGGGTAATCAGCCCCAGCATTTT. This encodes CASSQVGGNQPQHF.

This sequence joins TRBV27 and TRBJ1-5; 12 bases agree with TRBD1. Germline V gene sequence: CDR1 MNHEY, CDR2 SMNVEV (reference sequence). CDR3 size: 14 residues. The V segment lost 6 bases and the J segment 7 bases; nucleotides outside the gene matches: 4. The CDR3 here is CASRPGQGAQPQHF. CDR3 coding DNA: TGTGCCAGCAGACCGGGACAGGGGGCCCAGCCCCAGCATTTT.

This clone was seen only a few times. The J gene is TRBJ1-6, the V gene TRBV19; TRBD1 matches 7 bases. V shed 4 bases, J shed 8 bases, and the junction held 5 bases outside the gene matches. This CDR3 has 14 residues. From germline, CDR1 is LNHDA and CDR2 SQIVND (reference sequence). Written as DNA, the CDR3 is TGTGCCAGTAGTAACGGGCAGGGGGATTCACCCCTCCACTTT. Amino acids: CASSNGQGDSPLHF.

This clone appeared once. The chain joins TRBV12-3 or TRBV12-4 to TRBJ1-5, with no clear D. The ends were cut back, 6 bases at V and 9 bases at J, with 12 bases in the middle. This CDR3 has 12 residues. CDR3 in DNA: TGTGCCAGCAGCCCCTCCCTAGGGCCCCAGCATTTT. This gives the protein CASSPSLGPQHF.

The V and J genes are TRBV19 and TRBJ2-7, with 7 positions matching TRBD2. Germline CDR1 LNHDA, CDR2 SQIVND (reference sequence). The V gene end was trimmed by 2 bases and the J gene end by 0 bases; junction bases not matched to a gene: 4. The CDR3 totals 15 residues. In nucleotides, the CDR3 is TGTGCCAGTAGTATAAACCGGGACTACTCCTACGAGCAGTACTTC. Translation: CASSINRDYSYEQYF.

The genes are TRBV20-1 and TRBJ1-1; D ambiguous. Germline CDR1 and CDR2: DFQATT and SNEGSKA (reference sequence). The CDR3 has 11 residues. Trimming took 2 bases from V and 11 from J, leaving 12 bases between them. The CDR3 DNA reads as TGCAGTGCTAGATGGGAGACGGCGGCTTTCTTT. It is translated as CSARWETAAFF.

The sample holds a few counts of this clone. V usage is TRBV2 and J usage is TRBJ2-2; D perhaps matches TRBD2 (6 bases). V was trimmed by 4 bases and J by 4 bases, leaving 28 bases between them. Germline-derived CDR1 and CDR2 are SNHLY and FYNNEI. The CDR3 spans 20 residues. CDR3 in DNA: TGTGCCAGCAGTGGGGCAGCCTCCGCGGGGAACGATGTACCCACCGGGGAGCTGTTTTTT. Protein product: CASSGAASAGNDVPTGELFF.

This chain joins TRBV9 and TRBJ1-1, with a tentative D call TRBD1 (5 bases). Germline values: CDR1 SGDLS, CDR2 YYNGEE. V gave up 6 bases and J gave up 4 bases, with 19 bases separating them. The CDR3 loop spans 15 amino acids. The CDR3 DNA reads TGTGCCAGCAAGGCCGGGGGATCCGTGGGCACTGAAGCTTTCTTT. Encoded protein: CASKAGGSVGTEAFF.

The genes are TRBV10-3 and TRBJ2-1; 12 bases match TRBD2. The ends lost 10 bases at V and 0 bases at J; junction bases unmatched: 1. CDR3 length: 14 amino acids. Germline CDR1 reads ENHRY; CDR2 reads SYGVKD. The CDR3 region has the DNA TGTGCCACACTAGCGGGAGGCTCCTACAATGAGCAGTTCTTC. Translated: CATLAGGSYNEQFF.

The chain carries TRBV28 and TRBJ2-1; unclear D gene. Germline values: CDR1 MDHEN, CDR2 SYDVKM. CDR3 length: 17 amino acids. Deletions cut 8 bases from V and 0 bases from J, with 20 bases between. The chain's CDR3 is CASLGVHNIYSYNEQFF. The DNA of the CDR3 is TGTGCCAGCCTTGGAGTACACAACATTTACTCCTACAATGAGCAGTTCTTC.

This clone qualifies as medium-sized. The CDR3 coding sequence is TGTGCCAGCAGCCACGAGACAGGGAATGACGATACGCAGTATTTT. Its protein is CASSHETGNDDTQYF. The chain employs TRBV4-2 and TRBJ2-3; TRBD1 matches at 7 bases. The CDR3 loop spans 15 amino acids. The germline V gene has CDR1 LGHNA and CDR2 YNFKEQ. V lost 3 bases and J lost 6; bases outside the gene matches: 9.

This rearrangement joins TRBV11-2 to TRBJ2-7, with D possibly matching TRBD1 (5 bases). V was cut by 6 bases and J by 6 bases, with 15 bases left in between. CDR1 SGHAT and CDR2 FQNNGV come from the germline V gene. This CDR3 comprises 13 residues. Written as DNA, the CDR3 is TGTGCCAGCAGTTCCGACGTAAGGGGCGAGCAGTACTTC. This sequence encodes CASSSDVRGEQYF.

The J gene is TRBJ1-1, the V gene TRBV2; D unclear. Germline CDR1 reads SNHLY; CDR2 reads FYNNEI. V was cut by 2 bases and J by 5 bases, with 12 bases left in between. This CDR3 region has 14 residues. The CDR3 DNA reads as TGTGCCAGCAGTGAAAGAGGGCCGGGTACTGAAGCTTTCTTT. This translates into CASSERGPGTEAFF.

The chain joins TRBV9 to TRBJ1-1, with TRBD1 matching over 7 bases. Germline-derived CDR1 and CDR2 are SGDLS and YYNGEE. The CDR3 is made up of 17 amino acids. Trimming cost V 4 bases and J 2 bases; bases outside gene matches: 14. Written as DNA, the CDR3 is TGTGCCAGCAGCACCGGGGGACAGACAGGGCCAAACACTGAAGCTTTCTTT. Residues: CASSTGGQTGPNTEAFF.

In its sample, this clone was seen once. The chain carries TRBV29-1 and TRBJ1-1; D may be TRBD1 (6 bases). CDR3 length: 14 residues. CDR1 and CDR2 (germline): SQVTM, ANQGSEA. V was pared by 7 bases and J by 0 bases, with 15 bases between. The CDR3 DNA follows: TGCAGCGCCGGGGACAAATTTATGAACACTGAAGCTTTCTTT. Its protein is CSAGDKFMNTEAFF.